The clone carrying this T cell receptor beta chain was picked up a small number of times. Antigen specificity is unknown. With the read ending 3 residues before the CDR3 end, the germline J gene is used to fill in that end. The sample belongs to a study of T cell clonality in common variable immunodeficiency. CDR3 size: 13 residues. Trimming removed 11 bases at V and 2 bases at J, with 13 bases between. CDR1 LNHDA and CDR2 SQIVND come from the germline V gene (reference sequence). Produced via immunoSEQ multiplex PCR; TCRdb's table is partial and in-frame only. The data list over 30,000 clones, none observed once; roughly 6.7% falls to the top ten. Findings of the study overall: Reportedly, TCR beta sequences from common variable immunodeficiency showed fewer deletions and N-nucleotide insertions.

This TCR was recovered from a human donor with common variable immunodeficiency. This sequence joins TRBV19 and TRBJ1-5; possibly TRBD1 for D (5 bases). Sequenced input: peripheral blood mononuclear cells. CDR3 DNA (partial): TGTGCCTGGAGCGCACAGGGCAATCAGCCC. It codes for CAWSAQGNQP. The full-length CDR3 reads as CAWSAQGNQPQHF.